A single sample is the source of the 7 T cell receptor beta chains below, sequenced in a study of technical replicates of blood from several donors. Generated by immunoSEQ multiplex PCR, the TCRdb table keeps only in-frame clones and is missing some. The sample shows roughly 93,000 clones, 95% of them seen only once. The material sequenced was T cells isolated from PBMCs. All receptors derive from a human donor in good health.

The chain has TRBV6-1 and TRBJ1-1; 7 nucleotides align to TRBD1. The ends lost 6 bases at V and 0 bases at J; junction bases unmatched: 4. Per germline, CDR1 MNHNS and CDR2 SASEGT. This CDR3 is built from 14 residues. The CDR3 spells CASRPTGLNTEAFF. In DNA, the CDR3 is TGTGCCAGCAGGCCGACAGGGTTGAACACTGAAGCTTTCTTT.

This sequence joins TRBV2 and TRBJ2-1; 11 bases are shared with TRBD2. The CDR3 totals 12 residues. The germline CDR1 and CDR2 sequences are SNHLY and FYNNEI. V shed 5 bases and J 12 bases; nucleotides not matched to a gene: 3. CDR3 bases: TGTGCCAGCAGTCTCCTAGCGGGGGGGCAGTTCTTC. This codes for CASSLLAGGQFF.

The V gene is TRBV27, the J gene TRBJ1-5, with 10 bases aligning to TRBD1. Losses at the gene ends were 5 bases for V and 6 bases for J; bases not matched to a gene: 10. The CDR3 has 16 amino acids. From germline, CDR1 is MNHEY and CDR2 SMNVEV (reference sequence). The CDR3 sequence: CASSISPGTGVQPQHF. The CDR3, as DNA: TGTGCCAGCAGTATCAGCCCCGGGACAGGGGTTCAGCCCCAGCATTTT.

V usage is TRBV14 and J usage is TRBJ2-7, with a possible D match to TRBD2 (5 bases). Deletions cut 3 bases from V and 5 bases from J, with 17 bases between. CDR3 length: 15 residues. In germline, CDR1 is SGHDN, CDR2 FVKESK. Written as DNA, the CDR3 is TGTGCCAGCAGCCATGCCCTAGTATGGGAGAACGAGCAGTACTTC. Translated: CASSHALVWENEQYF.

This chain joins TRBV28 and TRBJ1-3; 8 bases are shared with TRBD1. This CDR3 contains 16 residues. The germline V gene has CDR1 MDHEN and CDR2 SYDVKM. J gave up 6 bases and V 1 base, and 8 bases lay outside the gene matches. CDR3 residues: CASSLSGQGAENTIYF. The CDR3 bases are TGTGCCAGCAGTTTATCGGGGCAGGGGGCTGAAAACACCATATATTTT.

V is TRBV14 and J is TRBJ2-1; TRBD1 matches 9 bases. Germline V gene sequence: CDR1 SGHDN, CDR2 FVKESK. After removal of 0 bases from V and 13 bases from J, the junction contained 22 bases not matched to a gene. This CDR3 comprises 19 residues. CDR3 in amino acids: CASSQDQGIIFRDRVLQFF. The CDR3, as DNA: TGTGCCAGCAGCCAAGATCAAGGGATTATCTTCCGGGACAGGGTATTACAGTTCTTC.

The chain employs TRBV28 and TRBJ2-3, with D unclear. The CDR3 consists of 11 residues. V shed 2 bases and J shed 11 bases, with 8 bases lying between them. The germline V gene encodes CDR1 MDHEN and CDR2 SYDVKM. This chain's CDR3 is CASSLTTRQYF. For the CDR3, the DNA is TGTGCCAGCAGTTTAACCACGAGGCAGTATTTT.